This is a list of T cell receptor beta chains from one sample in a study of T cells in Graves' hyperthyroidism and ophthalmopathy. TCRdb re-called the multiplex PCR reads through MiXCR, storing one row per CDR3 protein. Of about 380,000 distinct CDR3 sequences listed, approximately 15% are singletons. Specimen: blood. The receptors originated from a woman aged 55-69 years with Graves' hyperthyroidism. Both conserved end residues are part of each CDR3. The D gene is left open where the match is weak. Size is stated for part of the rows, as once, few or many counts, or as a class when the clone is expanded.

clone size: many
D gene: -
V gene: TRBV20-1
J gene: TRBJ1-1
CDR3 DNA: TGCAGTGCTAGAGGCCCAACAGGGTGGAACACTGAAGCTTTCTTT
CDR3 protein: CSARGPTGWNTEAFF

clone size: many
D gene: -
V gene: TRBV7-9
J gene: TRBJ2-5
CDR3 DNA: TGTGCCAGCGCCGGGGTTAGGGAAGAGACCCAGTACTTC
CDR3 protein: CASAGVREETQYF

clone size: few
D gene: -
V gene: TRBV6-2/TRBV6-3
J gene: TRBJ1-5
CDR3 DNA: TGTGCCAGCAGTTCTTCCCGGTTGTATAGCAATCAGCCCCAGCATTTT
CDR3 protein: CASSSSRLYSNQPQHF

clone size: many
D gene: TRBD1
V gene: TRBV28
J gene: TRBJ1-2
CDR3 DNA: TGTGCCAGCAGTTCCTTTCGACAGGGGGCGTTAAACTATGGCTACACCTTC
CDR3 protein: CASSSFRQGALNYGYTF

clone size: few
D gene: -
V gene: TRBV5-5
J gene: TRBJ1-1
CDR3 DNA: TGTGCCAGCAGACTCAATGGGCAGCCTTATCGGGACACTGAAGCTTTCTTT
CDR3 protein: CASRLNGQPYRDTEAFF

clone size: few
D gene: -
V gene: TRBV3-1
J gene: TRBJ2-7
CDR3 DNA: TGTGCCAGCAGCCAAGATCTCCAAACCCAGGGATGGTACGAGCAGTACTTC
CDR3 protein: CASSQDLQTQGWYEQYF

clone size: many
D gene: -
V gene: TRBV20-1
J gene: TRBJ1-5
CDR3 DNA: TGCAGTGCTAGTCCAGGGGTTCAGCCCCAGCATTTT
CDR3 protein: CSASPGVQPQHF

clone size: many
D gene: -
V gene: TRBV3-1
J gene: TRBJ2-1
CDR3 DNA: TGTGCCAGCAGCCAAGATCGGGGATCCGAGCAGTTCTTC
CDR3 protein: CASSQDRGSEQFF

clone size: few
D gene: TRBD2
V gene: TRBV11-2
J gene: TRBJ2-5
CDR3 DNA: TGTGCCAGCAGCTCAAGCGGGACGAGAGAGGAGACCCAGTACTTC
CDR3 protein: CASSSSGTREETQYF

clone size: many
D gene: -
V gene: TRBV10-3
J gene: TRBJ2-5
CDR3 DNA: TGTGCCATCAGTGGTCAGCCGCAAGAGACCCAGTACTTC
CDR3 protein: CAISGQPQETQYF

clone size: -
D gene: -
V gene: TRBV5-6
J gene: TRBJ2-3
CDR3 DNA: TGTGCCAGCAGCCCACCGGGACGGTGGACAGATACGCAGTATTTT
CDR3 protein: CASSPPGRWTDTQYF

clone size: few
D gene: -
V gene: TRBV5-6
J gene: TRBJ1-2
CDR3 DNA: TGTGCCAGCAGCTTGGGGCCCACAGATAACTATGGCTACACCTTC
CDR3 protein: CASSLGPTDNYGYTF

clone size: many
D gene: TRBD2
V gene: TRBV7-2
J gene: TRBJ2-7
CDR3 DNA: TGTGCCAGCAGGCACGGGAGGACCTACGAGCAGTACTTC
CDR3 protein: CASRHGRTYEQYF

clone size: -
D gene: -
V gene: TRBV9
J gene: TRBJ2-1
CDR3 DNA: TGTGCCAGCAGCGTAAGTTGGTCAGGAGTCAGGGTCGGAAGCTCCTACAATGAGCAGTTCTTC
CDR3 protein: CASSVSWSGVRVGSSYNEQFF

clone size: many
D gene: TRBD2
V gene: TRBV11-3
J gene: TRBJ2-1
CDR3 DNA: TGTGCCAGCAGCATTGGGACTAGCGGGGATTCCTACAATGAGCAGTTCTTC
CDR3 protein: CASSIGTSGDSYNEQFF

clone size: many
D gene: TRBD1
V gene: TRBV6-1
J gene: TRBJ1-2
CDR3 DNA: TGTGCCAGCAGCCGTGGGGACAGGGAGAATGGCTACACCTTC
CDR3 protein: CASSRGDRENGYTF

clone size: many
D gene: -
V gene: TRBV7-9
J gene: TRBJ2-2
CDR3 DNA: TGTGCCAGCAGCCCTTACTACACCGGGGAGCTGTTTTTT
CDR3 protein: CASSPYYTGELFF

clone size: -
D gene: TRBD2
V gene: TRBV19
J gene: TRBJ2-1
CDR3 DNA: TGTGCCAGTAGGCTCAGGTCTAGCGGATACAATGAGCAGTTCTTC
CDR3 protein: CASRLRSSGYNEQFF

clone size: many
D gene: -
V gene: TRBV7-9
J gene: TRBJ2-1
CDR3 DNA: TGTGCCAGCAGCCAACGGACTATTAAGTTGGATGAGCAGTTCTTC
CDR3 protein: CASSQRTIKLDEQFF

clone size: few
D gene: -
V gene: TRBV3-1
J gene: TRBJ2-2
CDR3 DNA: TGTGCCAGCAGCCAGTTCCCGGGGCGGGGCGGGGAGCTGTTTTTT
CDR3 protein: CASSQFPGRGGELFF

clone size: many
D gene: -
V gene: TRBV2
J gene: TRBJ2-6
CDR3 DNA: TGTGCCAGCAGTGAAGTAGGGGCTGGGGCCAACGTCCTGACTTTC
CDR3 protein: CASSEVGAGANVLTF